What follows is one TCR beta chain and its context. Its matching antigen is unknown. This entry belongs to a study of T cell responses to AZD1222 COVID-19 vaccine. Across the study: Pooling covered second doses at about 4 or about 12 weeks.

Sequencing was performed with immunoSEQ multiplex PCR; in TCRdb, only in-frame clones are kept and a portion is missing. The sample records approximately 71,000 clones, 80% to 85% being singletons. General study results and limits: Baseline serostatus was positive in only a handful of AZD1222 recipients. Clonal diversity was possibly underestimated, and the donors were mostly white British, with more females.

The TCR originated in an adult in good health. Source: peripheral blood, taken on day 0 of AZD1222 vaccination.

The CDR3 nucleotides are TGTGCCAGCAGTTACCCGATTAGCGGGGCTATACACTACAATGAGCAGTTCTTC. It translates to CASSYPISGAIHYNEQFF. The rearrangement uses TRBV6-2 or TRBV6-3 and TRBJ2-1; TRBD2 agrees at 8 bases. Germline-derived CDR1 and CDR2 are MNHEY and SVGEGT. The CDR3 has 18 amino acids. After removal of 2 bases from V and 3 bases from J, the junction contained 12 bases not matched to a gene.